A selection of T cell receptor beta chains follows, all from one sample in a study of glioma-infiltrating T cells after dendritic cell vaccination. The data were produced by immunoSEQ multiplex PCR, yet TCRdb's version contains in-frame clones alone and is incomplete. The table has 50,000 to 60,000 clones, approximately 80% seen once; the top ten hold 15% to 19%. The sample here was blood, taken after dendritic cell vaccination. The source is a human donor with glioblastoma. Both conserved end residues are part of each CDR3. D genes are given only for firm matches. Expanded clones get a size class; other rows say once, few or many, or leave the size out.

TRBV5-1	.	.	TRBJ1-1	TGCGCCAGCAGTACAGACGGGAACACTGAAGCTTTCTTT	CASSTDGNTEAFF
TRBV5-6	.	.	TRBJ2-7	TGTGCCAGCAGCTTGCCAGGCTACGAGCAGTACTTC	CASSLPGYEQYF
TRBV6-1	.	.	TRBJ2-7	TGTGCCAGCAGTGAAGGGGGACAACCCTACGAGCAGTACTTC	CASSEGGQPYEQYF
TRBV4-2	.	.	TRBJ1-2	TGTGCCAGCAGCCAATTGGGAGAGATTTACTATGGCTACACCTTC	CASSQLGEIYYGYTF
TRBV6-5	TRBD1	.	TRBJ1-2	TGTGCCAGCAGTTACTCGGTGCCAGGGGGTGGCTATGGCTACACCTTC	CASSYSVPGGGYGYTF
TRBV4-1	.	.	TRBJ2-7	TGCGCCAGCAGCGGGGGACTCTTGGCCTCCTACGAGCAGTACTTC	CASSGGLLASYEQYF
TRBV10-2	.	few	TRBJ2-7	TGCGCCAGCAGTGAGTTTTGGCAGGGCCCTTACGAGCAGTACTTC	CASSEFWQGPYEQYF
TRBV2	.	.	TRBJ2-5	TGTGCCAGCAGTGAAGCGGGGCCGGAAGAGACCCAGTACTTC	CASSEAGPEETQYF
TRBV7-2	.	.	TRBJ2-2	TGTGCCAGCAGAAGAAACCTTCGAAGCCCCGGGGAGCTGTTTTTT	CASRRNLRSPGELFF
TRBV7-9	TRBD2	.	TRBJ2-1	TGTGCCAGCAGCTCCAGACTAGCGGGGGGGCAAAATGAGCAGTTCTTC	CASSSRLAGGQNEQFF
TRBV5-4	.	once	TRBJ2-7	TGTGCCAGCAGCCCCGGACAGACGACCTACGAGCAGTACTTC	CASSPGQTTYEQYF
TRBV7-9	TRBD1	.	TRBJ1-2	TGTGCCAGCAGCTCTTCGACACAGGGGAACACCTTC	CASSSSTQGNTF
TRBV6-6	TRBD2	.	TRBJ2-2	TGTGCCAGCAGTTACTCGCCTAGCGGTCCTACCGGGGAGCTGTTTTTT	CASSYSPSGPTGELFF
TRBV29-1	.	.	TRBJ1-2	TGCAGCGTCCCGACTAGAAGCGGGGTACCGGCCAACTATGGCTACACCTTC	CSVPTRSGVPANYGYTF
TRBV2	.	.	TRBJ2-3	TGTGCCAGCTTTGGCAGGGTCAGTGCAGATACGCAGTATTTT	CASFGRVSADTQYF
TRBV10-2	TRBD2	.	TRBJ2-1	TGCGCCAGCAGTGATCGGGGGGGGCGAAATGAGCAGTTCTTC	CASSDRGGRNEQFF